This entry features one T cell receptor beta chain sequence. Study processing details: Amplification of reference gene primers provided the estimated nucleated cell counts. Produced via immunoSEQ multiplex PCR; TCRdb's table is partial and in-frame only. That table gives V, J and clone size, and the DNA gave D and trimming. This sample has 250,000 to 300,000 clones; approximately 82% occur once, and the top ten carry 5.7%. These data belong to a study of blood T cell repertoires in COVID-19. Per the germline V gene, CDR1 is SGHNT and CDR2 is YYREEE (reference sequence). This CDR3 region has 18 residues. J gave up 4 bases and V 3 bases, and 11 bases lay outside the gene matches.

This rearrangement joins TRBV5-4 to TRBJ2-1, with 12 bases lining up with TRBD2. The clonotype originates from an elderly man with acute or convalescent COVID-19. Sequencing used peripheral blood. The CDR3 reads CASSSRTSGASRYNEQFF. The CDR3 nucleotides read TGTGCCAGCAGCTCCCGGACTAGCGGGGCTTCCCGATACAATGAGCAGTTCTTC.